This is a list of T cell receptor beta chains from one sample in a study of cytotoxic CD8 clonotypes in ibrutinib-treated CLL. Sequencing was performed with immunoSEQ multiplex PCR; in TCRdb, only in-frame clones are kept and a portion is missing. The sample lists 200,000 or so clones; 70% were seen once. The material was PBMCs, obtained after 12 months of ibrutinib treatment. The receptors were gathered from a human donor with chronic lymphocytic leukemia. CDR3s include the opening cysteine and the closing phenylalanine or tryptophan. The D gene is left open where the match is weak. A row's size may be missing; if present it is once, few, many or a size class.

abundance: .
v_gene: TRBV9
j_gene: TRBJ1-5
d_gene: .
CDR3aa: CASSVDAGRTPQHF
CDR3nt: TGTGCCAGCAGCGTAGATGCGGGTAGGACGCCCCAGCATTTT

abundance: .
v_gene: TRBV11-2
j_gene: TRBJ2-7
d_gene: .
CDR3aa: CASSANRGREQYF
CDR3nt: TGTGCCAGCAGCGCAAACCGGGGCCGGGAGCAGTACTTC

abundance: .
v_gene: TRBV5-1
j_gene: TRBJ2-7
d_gene: TRBD1
CDR3aa: CASSLAGTGIPYEQYF
CDR3nt: TGCGCCAGCAGCTTGGCGGGGACAGGCATCCCCTACGAGCAGTACTTC

abundance: .
v_gene: TRBV30
j_gene: TRBJ1-5
d_gene: .
CDR3aa: CAWSGGAKEPQHF
CDR3nt: TGTGCCTGGAGTGGGGGGGCGAAGGAGCCCCAGCATTTT

abundance: .
v_gene: TRBV7-2
j_gene: TRBJ2-7
d_gene: .
CDR3aa: CASSFFSPPSYEQYF
CDR3nt: TGTGCCAGCAGCTTTTTTAGTCCCCCGTCGTACGAGCAGTACTTC

abundance: .
v_gene: TRBV5-3
j_gene: TRBJ1-2
d_gene: .
CDR3aa: CARSGGPKTNYGYTF
CDR3nt: TGTGCCAGAAGCGGGGGACCGAAGACTAACTATGGCTACACCTTC

abundance: few
v_gene: TRBV7-9
j_gene: TRBJ1-2
d_gene: TRBD1
CDR3aa: CASSRRGQASNGYTF
CDR3nt: TGTGCCAGCAGCCGGAGGGGGCAGGCGAGCAATGGCTACACCTTC

abundance: many
v_gene: TRBV6-5
j_gene: TRBJ2-1
d_gene: .
CDR3aa: CASSYSPTNEQFF
CDR3nt: TGTGCCAGCAGTTACTCGCCTACCAATGAGCAGTTCTTC

abundance: .
v_gene: TRBV30
j_gene: TRBJ2-2
d_gene: .
CDR3aa: CAWSFLGTGELFF
CDR3nt: TGTGCCTGGAGTTTTCTGGGGACCGGGGAGCTGTTTTTT

abundance: .
v_gene: TRBV29-1
j_gene: TRBJ2-2
d_gene: TRBD2
CDR3aa: CSVVVAGALTGELFF
CDR3nt: TGCAGCGTGGTGGTAGCGGGAGCTCTCACCGGGGAGCTGTTTTTT

abundance: .
v_gene: TRBV9
j_gene: TRBJ2-3
d_gene: TRBD1
CDR3aa: CASSARGGTGLDTQYF
CDR3nt: TGTGCCAGCAGCGCCCGGGGTGGGACAGGGTTGGATACGCAGTATTTT

abundance: .
v_gene: TRBV30
j_gene: TRBJ2-1
d_gene: TRBD2
CDR3aa: CAWSKTSGYNEQFF
CDR3nt: TGTGCCTGGAGTAAGACTAGCGGATACAATGAGCAGTTCTTC

abundance: .
v_gene: TRBV11-3
j_gene: TRBJ1-1
d_gene: .
CDR3aa: CASSLAGSNTEAFF
CDR3nt: TGTGCCAGCAGCTTGGCAGGTAGCAACACTGAAGCTTTCTTT

abundance: .
v_gene: TRBV19
j_gene: TRBJ2-1
d_gene: .
CDR3aa: CASSIGRTFYNEQFF
CDR3nt: TGTGCCAGTAGTATCGGGCGGACGTTCTACAATGAGCAGTTCTTC

abundance: .
v_gene: TRBV6-5
j_gene: TRBJ1-2
d_gene: TRBD1
CDR3aa: CASRGGTGGDYTF
CDR3nt: TGTGCCAGCAGGGGAGGGACAGGGGGAGACTACACCTTC

abundance: .
v_gene: TRBV9
j_gene: TRBJ2-6
d_gene: TRBD1
CDR3aa: CASSVGVRTGEAVLTF
CDR3nt: TGTGCCAGCAGCGTAGGGGTTCGGACAGGGGAGGCCGTCCTGACTTTC